The 6 T cell receptor beta chains in this list originate from one sample, sequenced in a study of blood T cell repertoires in COVID-19. Sequencing used immunoSEQ multiplex PCR; TCRdb keeps in-frame clones, though not all of them. The sample yields 220,000 or so clones, roughly 83% seen once. The sequenced sample was PBMCs or T cells enriched from blood (not recorded which). The receptors were sampled from a woman aged 40 to 50 with acute COVID-19.

V is TRBV6-5 and J is TRBJ2-3, with 7 bases that match TRBD2. Germline CDR1 is MNHEY and CDR2 is SVGAGI. The V and J ends lost 5 bases and 4 bases, in that order; junction bases with no gene match: 6. The CDR3 length is 14 residues. CDR3 bases: TGTGCCAGCAGTCCCTTGACTAGCCCAGATACGCAGTATTTT. Residues: CASSPLTSPDTQYF.

The chain's CDR3 is CASSNPSSGNTIYF. CDR3 coding DNA: TGTGCCAGCAGTAACCCGAGCTCTGGAAACACCATATATTTT. The chain uses TRBV2 and TRBJ1-3; D remains unclear. Germline V gene lookup returns CDR1 SNHLY and CDR2 FYNNEI. V shed 5 bases and J shed 0 bases, with 8 bases lying between them. CDR3 length: 14 residues.

V is TRBV12-3 or TRBV12-4 and J is TRBJ2-1, with D possibly being TRBD1 (5 bases). Between the trimmed V and J ends, which lost 6 bases and 7 bases, there was a span of 13 bases. The CDR3 consists of 13 residues. DNA of the CDR3: TGTGCCAGCAGAGGGGCCATGGGGAATGAGCAGTTCTTC. Translated: CASRGAMGNEQFF.

The V gene is TRBV11-2, the J gene TRBJ1-6; D is perhaps TRBD1 (5 bases). Germline lookup yields CDR1 SGHAT and CDR2 FQNNGV. Trimming cost V 2 bases and J 11 bases, with 13 bases left between them. The CDR3 has 14 residues. CDR3 nucleotide sequence: TGTGCCAGCAGCTTAAGGACACGGGGGACACCCCTCCACTTT. Encoded protein: CASSLRTRGTPLHF.

The chain carries TRBV7-9 and TRBJ1-5; D not certain. Trimming stripped 4 bases from V and 2 bases from J, with 6 bases between. The CDR3 runs to 13 residues. The V gene's germline CDR1 is SEHNR and CDR2 FQNEAQ (reference sequence). CDR3 in DNA: TGTGCCAGCAGCTCTACAGGCAATCAGCCCCAGCATTTT. Its protein product is CASSSTGNQPQHF.

The J gene is TRBJ2-3, the V gene TRBV19; 12 nucleotides agree with TRBD1. Trimming removed 6 bases from V and 5 bases from J; junction bases left unmatched: 12. Germline CDR1 is LNHDA and CDR2 is SQIVND (reference sequence). The CDR3 consists of 17 residues. The CDR3 spells CASSGTGGAGSQDTQYF. DNA of the CDR3: TGTGCCAGTAGCGGGACAGGGGGCGCGGGGTCGCAAGATACGCAGTATTTT.